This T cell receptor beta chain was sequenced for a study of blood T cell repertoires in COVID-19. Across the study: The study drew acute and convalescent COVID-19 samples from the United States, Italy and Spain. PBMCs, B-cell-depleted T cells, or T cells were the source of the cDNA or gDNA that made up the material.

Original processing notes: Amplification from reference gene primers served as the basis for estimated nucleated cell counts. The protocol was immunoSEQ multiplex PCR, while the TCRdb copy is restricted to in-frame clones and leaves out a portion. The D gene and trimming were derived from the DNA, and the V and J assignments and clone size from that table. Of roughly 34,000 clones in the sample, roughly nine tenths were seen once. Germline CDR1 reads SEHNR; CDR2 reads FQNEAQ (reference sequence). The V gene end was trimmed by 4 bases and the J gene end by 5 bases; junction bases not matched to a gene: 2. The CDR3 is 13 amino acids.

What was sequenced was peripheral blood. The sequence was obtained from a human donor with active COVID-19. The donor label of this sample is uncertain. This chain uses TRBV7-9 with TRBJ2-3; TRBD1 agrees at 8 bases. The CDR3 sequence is CASSSTGVDTQYF. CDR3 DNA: TGTGCCAGCAGCTCGACAGGGGTAGATACGCAGTATTTT.